This paragraph covers one T cell receptor beta chain sequence. RNA extraction was followed by reverse transcription into cDNA, which acted as the sequencing template. TCRdb's table, derived via immunoSEQ multiplex PCR, lists solely in-frame clones and lacks some. The data contain 90,000 to 150,000 clones, around 56% of them singletons. This sample was taken from a study of CD8+ T cells in alopecia areata. Treatment given: oral pan-JAK inhibitor, 5-10 mg twice daily. This clonotype was sampled from a human donor with alopecia areata. The source was CD4+ T cells sorted from blood, collected at week 4, from a patient treated with tofacitinib.

CDR3 nucleotide sequence: TGTGCCAGCAGCCCCGTGCAGGGGACCTTC. It encodes CASSPVQGTF. The gene calls are TRBV2 and TRBJ1-2; possibly TRBD1 for D (6 bases). Deletions cut 6 bases from V and 14 bases from J, with 13 bases between. In germline, CDR1 is SNHLY, CDR2 FYNNEI. This CDR3 has 10 amino acids.